The T cell receptor (beta chain) under discussion was sequenced for a study of identifying expanded T cells in peripheral blood. Study-wide results and limits: Differentially abundant clones: about 1.3 between replicates, 16.4 at about two weeks, roughly 18 at four.

As concerns this clone: Its target is unknown.

Measured with immunoSEQ multiplex PCR; TCRdb has only the in-frame clones, and not every one. The table lists around 78,000 clones, 84% of them singletons, with 15% to 20% in the top ten. V lost 3 bases to trimming and J lost 4 bases, with 13 bases between them. The V gene's germline CDR1 is SGHTA and CDR2 FQGNSA. This CDR3 contains 15 residues. The gene calls are TRBV7-2 and TRBJ2-1, with a weak D call TRBD2 (5 bases). This TCR was recovered from a person aged 18 to 70 in good health. The source material was blood. The chain's CDR3 is CASSLVGRGYNEQFF. The CDR3 coding sequence is TGTGCCAGCAGCTTGGTTGGGAGAGGTTACAATGAGCAGTTCTTC. Complete variable domain (other parts from reference TRBV7-2 and TRBJ2-1): GAGVSQSPSNKVTEKGKDVELRCDPISGHTALYWYRQSLGQGLEFLIYFQGNSAPDKSGLPSDRFSAERTGGSVSTLTIQRTQQEDSAVYLCASSLVGRGYNEQFFGPGTRLTVL.